These T cell receptor beta chains were read from a single sample in a study of blood T cell repertoires in COVID-19. TCRdb's copy holds only in-frame clones and misses some; the assay was immunoSEQ multiplex PCR. The sample shows 110,000 to 150,000 clones, approximately 87% of them seen only once. Specimen: peripheral blood. The receptors were gathered from a woman in her thirties or forties with acute or convalescent COVID-19. CDR3s include the opening cysteine and the closing phenylalanine or tryptophan. A D gene is named only where the DNA matches it firmly. Where a row states a size, it is once, few, many or the class of an expanded clone; other rows omit it.

J gene	V gene	clone size	D gene	CDR3 protein	CDR3 DNA
TRBJ1-1	TRBV7-9	.	.	CASSIQGSNLVGAFF	TGTGCCAGCAGCATTCAGGGGTCGAATCTCGTGGGAGCTTTCTTT
TRBJ1-1	TRBV5-4	.	TRBD1	CASSPPGQGIRTEAFF	TGTGCCAGCAGCCCGCCGGGACAGGGAATTCGCACTGAAGCTTTCTTT
TRBJ1-1	TRBV2	.	.	CASSPFNTEAFF	TGTGCCAGCAGCCCCTTCAACACTGAAGCTTTCTTT
TRBJ1-6	TRBV7-2	.	TRBD1	CASSAMDRANSPLHF	TGTGCCAGCAGCGCCATGGACAGGGCCAATTCACCCCTCCACTTT
TRBJ2-5	TRBV11-2	.	.	CASSTMYQETQYF	TGTGCCAGCAGCACTATGTACCAAGAGACCCAGTACTTC
TRBJ2-3	TRBV21-1	once	.	CASSPPRVGF	TGTGCCAGCAGCCCTCCCAGGGTCGGCTTT
TRBJ1-4	TRBV11-2	.	.	CASRIQGFQLSANEKLFF	TGTGCCAGCAGGATACAGGGTTTTCAACTATCGGCTAATGAAAAACTGTTTTTT
TRBJ1-1	TRBV12-3/TRBV12-4	.	.	CASSLRGDTEAFF	TGTGCCAGCAGTTTGCGGGGGGATACTGAAGCTTTCTTT
TRBJ2-4	TRBV9	.	TRBD2	CASSVVGSGGTKYF	TGTGCCAGCAGCGTAGTAGGTAGCGGGGGTACTAAGTACTTC
TRBJ2-5	TRBV6-6	.	TRBD2	CASSYSGGSETQYF	TGTGCCAGCAGTTACTCGGGCGGGAGTGAGACCCAGTACTTC
TRBJ1-4	TRBV29-1	.	.	CSVGEEGEKLFF	TGCAGCGTTGGGGAAGAGGGTGAAAAACTGTTTTTT
TRBJ2-7	TRBV6-5	few	TRBD1	CASRYDRGFSYEQYF	TGTGCCAGCAGGTACGACAGGGGCTTTTCCTACGAGCAGTACTTC
TRBJ1-2	TRBV27	.	.	CASRPQGNYGYTF	TGTGCCAGCAGGCCACAGGGAAACTATGGCTACACCTTC
TRBJ1-2	TRBV7-9	.	.	CASSPGDTYTF	TGTGCCAGCAGCCCAGGGGACACCTACACCTTC
TRBJ1-1	TRBV7-2	.	.	CASSLQWNTEAFF	TGTGCCAGCAGCTTACAGTGGAACACTGAAGCTTTCTTT
TRBJ1-1	TRBV3-1/TRBV3-2	.	.	CASSPSGVSNTEAFF	TGTGCCAGCAGCCCCTCAGGGGTGTCGAACACTGAAGCTTTCTTT
TRBJ1-6	TRBV6-5	.	.	CASSYSTGRGNSPLHF	TGTGCCAGCAGTTACAGCACAGGGCGGGGGAATTCACCCCTCCACTTT
TRBJ1-5	TRBV7-9	.	.	CASSLGEVQPQHF	TGTGCCAGCAGCTTAGGGGAGGTGCAGCCCCAGCATTTT
TRBJ2-1	TRBV7-9	.	TRBD1	CASSQTGGVNNEQFF	TGTGCCAGCAGCCAGACAGGGGGCGTCAACAATGAGCAGTTCTTC
TRBJ1-6	TRBV27	.	.	CASSFPGSPLHF	TGTGCCAGCAGTTTCCCGGGATCACCCCTCCACTTT
TRBJ1-5	TRBV10-3	.	.	CAISESQDTAQHF	TGTGCCATCAGTGAGTCTCAGGACACGGCCCAGCATTTT
TRBJ2-5	TRBV4-2	once	.	CASSQDSFTTGGETQYF	TGTGCCAGCAGCCAAGATTCGTTCACGACAGGAGGAGAGACCCAGTACTTC
TRBJ1-1	TRBV7-9	.	.	CASRTGNTEAFF	TGTGCCAGCAGAACAGGGAACACTGAAGCTTTCTTT
TRBJ2-1	TRBV6-2/TRBV6-3	.	TRBD2	CASSSGLAGELEQFF	TGTGCCAGCAGTTCGGGACTAGCGGGAGAGCTTGAGCAGTTCTTC
TRBJ2-1	TRBV13	.	.	CASKRVEGISSYNEQFF	TGTGCCAGCAAACGGGTGGAGGGGATAAGCTCCTACAATGAGCAGTTCTTC
TRBJ1-2	TRBV24-1	.	.	CATREPKGGSYTF	TGTGCCACCAGAGAACCTAAAGGGGGTAGCTACACCTTC
TRBJ1-5	TRBV7-2	.	.	CASSFGRVGQPQHF	TGTGCCAGCAGCTTCGGCAGGGTCGGTCAGCCCCAGCATTTT
TRBJ2-7	TRBV7-2	.	.	CASSRTRSQYEQYF	TGTGCCAGCAGCCGCACGAGAAGTCAATACGAGCAGTACTTC